One T cell receptor (beta chain) is described in this entry. Other DNA sequences in this specimen translate into the identical CDR3. As processed by the authors: Amplification with reference gene primers provided the estimates of nucleated cell counts. This table comes from immunoSEQ multiplex PCR, and its TCRdb copy is limited to in-frame clones, with some not included. V and J calls plus clone size are reproduced from that table; the DNA served to infer D and trimming. The repertoire consists of about 150,000 clones, with about 80% occurring once and the leading ten covering 3%. Between the trimmed V and J ends, which lost 6 bases and 10 bases, there was a span of 13 bases. The germline V gene has CDR1 MNHEY and CDR2 SVGAGI. The CDR3 is 13 amino acids. This specimen comes from a study of blood T cell repertoires in COVID-19. On the study more broadly: Acute and convalescent COVID-19 specimens originated in the United States, Italy and Spain.

V and J are TRBV6-5 and TRBJ1-6; a weak D match, TRBD1 (5 bases). This clonotype was obtained from a woman older than 75 with acute or convalescent COVID-19. Sequenced sample: peripheral blood. The CDR3 DNA reads as TGTGCCAGCAGCAGCGGGGGACGATCACCCCTCCACTTT. It is translated as CASSSGGRSPLHF.